The T cell receptor beta chain described here comes from a study of CD8 T cells in ankylosing spondylitis listed by TCRdb under 2017. For the wider study: T cell receptor beta repertoires were profiled in healthy donors and ankylosing spondylitis patients so that disease-linked TCR variants could be found. The full study cohort comprised about 25 ankylosing spondylitis patients and over a hundred healthy donors. Peripheral blood was sampled, and synovial fluid was additionally collected from ankylosing spondylitis patients. Overall study results and their limits: Significant enrichment of the disease-linked clones was reported in matched synovial fluid samples from ankylosing spondylitis patients. Some of the motif variants had been reported before in the synovial fluid and blood of reactive arthritis patients, a finding that suggests common disease-initiation mechanisms. In peripheral blood, the disease-linked clones were found at relatively low frequencies and had a CD8+ phenotype. Blood from ankylosing spondylitis patients appeared to be characterized by a TCR beta motif made up of about 8 highly homologous amino acid variants.

CDR1 is given as MNHNY and CDR2 as SVGAGI, both from the germline V gene (reference sequence). From the cysteine up to the phenylalanine, the CDR3 has a length of 13 residues. The entry retains the CDR3 DNA only, 39 bases that are in frame from base 1. V drops 5 bases and J drops 4 bases, leaving 9 bases in between. TCRdb shows the sequencer as Illumina HiSeq 2500. TCR beta libraries were prepared by quantitative 5'-RACE with molecular barcodes. On the study's bioinformatics: A new computational method, built on a probabilistic model of VDJ rearrangement, was used to identify disease-linked TCR variants. Starting from the raw public reads, TCRdb applied fastp trimming at Q25, assembled clones with MiXCR and retained in-frame beta chains. Each record represents a unique CDR3 protein, reported with the most common genes and DNA among its rows. None of the V and J calls come from the authors' own analysis; TCRdb made them. The sample table contains over 450,000 distinct CDR3 sequences; only one count was recorded for about 12% of them. The top ten clones comprise about 6.5% of the sample.

This clonotype showed up many times. Its antigen specificity is not known. Within one base of it there is no much larger clone, and no base qualities were kept. Sequencing was done on a sample of blood, either unsorted or a sorted T cell fraction (not recorded which). The TCR comes from a male donor with ankylosing spondylitis. The V and J genes are TRBV6-6 and TRBJ1-5; TRBD1 is perhaps the D gene, given 6 matching bases. The CDR3 amino acid sequence is: CASSRGTNQPQHF. The sequenced DNA is TGTGCCAGCAGTAGGGGGACAAATCAGCCCCAGCATTTT.